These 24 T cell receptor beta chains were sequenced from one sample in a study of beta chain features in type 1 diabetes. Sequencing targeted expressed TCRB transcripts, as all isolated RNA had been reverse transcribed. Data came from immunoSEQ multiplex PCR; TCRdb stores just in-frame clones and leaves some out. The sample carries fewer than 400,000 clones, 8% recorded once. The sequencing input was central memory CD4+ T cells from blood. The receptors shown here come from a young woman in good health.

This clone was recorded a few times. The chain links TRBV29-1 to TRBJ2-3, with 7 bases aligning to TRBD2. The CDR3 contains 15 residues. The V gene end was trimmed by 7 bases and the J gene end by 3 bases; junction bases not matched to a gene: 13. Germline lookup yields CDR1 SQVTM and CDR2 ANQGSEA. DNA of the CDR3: TGCAGCGCTTCCACGCCGGGGGGTGTGACAGATACGCAGTATTTT. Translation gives CSASTPGGVTDTQYF.

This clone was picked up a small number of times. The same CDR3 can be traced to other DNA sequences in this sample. The CDR3 reads CASSPGGYEQYF. DNA of the CDR3: TGTGCCAGCTCACCAGGGGGCTACGAGCAGTACTTC. V is TRBV18 and J is TRBJ2-7; TRBD1 or TRBD2 may be the D gene (5 bases each). Germline CDR1 KGHSH, CDR2 LQKENI. The CDR3 has 12 residues. The V and J ends lost 2 bases and 3 bases respectively, with 5 bases between them.

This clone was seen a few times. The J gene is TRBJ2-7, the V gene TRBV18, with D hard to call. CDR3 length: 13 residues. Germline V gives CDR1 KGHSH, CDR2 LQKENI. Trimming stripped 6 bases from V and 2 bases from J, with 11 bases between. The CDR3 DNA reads TGTGCCAGCTCGCCCGACGGAGCCTACGAGCAGTACTTC. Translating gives CASSPDGAYEQYF.

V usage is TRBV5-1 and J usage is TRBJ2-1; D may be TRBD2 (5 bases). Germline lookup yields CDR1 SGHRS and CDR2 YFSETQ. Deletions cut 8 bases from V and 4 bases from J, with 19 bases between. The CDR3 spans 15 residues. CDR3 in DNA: TGCGCCAGTACCGCGGCGGGCCCCTCATACAATGAGCAGTTCTTC. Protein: CASTAAGPSYNEQFF.

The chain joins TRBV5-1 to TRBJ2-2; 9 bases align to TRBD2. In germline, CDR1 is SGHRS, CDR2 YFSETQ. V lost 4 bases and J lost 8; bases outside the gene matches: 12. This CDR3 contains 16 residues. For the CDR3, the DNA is TGCGCCAGCAGCCTGGGACTAGCAGGACAGGCTGGGGAGCTGTTTTTT. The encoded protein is CASSLGLAGQAGELFF.

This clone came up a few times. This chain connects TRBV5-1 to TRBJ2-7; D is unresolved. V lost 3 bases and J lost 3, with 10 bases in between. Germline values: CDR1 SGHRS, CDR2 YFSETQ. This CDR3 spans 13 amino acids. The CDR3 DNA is TGCGCCAGCAGCTGCCCCTCCTGCTACGAGCAGTACTTC. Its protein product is CASSCPSCYEQYF.

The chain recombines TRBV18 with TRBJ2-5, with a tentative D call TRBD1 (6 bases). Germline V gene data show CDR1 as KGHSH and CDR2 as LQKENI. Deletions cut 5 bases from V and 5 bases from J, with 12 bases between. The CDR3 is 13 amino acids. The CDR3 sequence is CASSVQGLETQYF. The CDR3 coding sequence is TGTGCCAGCTCAGTACAGGGTTTGGAGACCCAGTACTTC.

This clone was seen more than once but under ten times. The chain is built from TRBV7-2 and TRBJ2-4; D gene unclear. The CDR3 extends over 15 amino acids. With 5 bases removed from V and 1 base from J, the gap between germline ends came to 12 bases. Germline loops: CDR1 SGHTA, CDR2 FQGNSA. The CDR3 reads CASSRRLDAKNIQYF. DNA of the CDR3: TGTGCCAGCAGCCGAAGACTTGACGCCAAAAACATTCAGTACTTC.

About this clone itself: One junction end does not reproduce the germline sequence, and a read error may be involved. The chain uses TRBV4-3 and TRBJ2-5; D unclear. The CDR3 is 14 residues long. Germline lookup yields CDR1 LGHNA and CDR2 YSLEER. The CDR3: CASSQDPDQGTQYF. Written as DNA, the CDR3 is TGCGCCAGCAGCCAAGATCCGGACCAAGGGACCCAGTACTTC.

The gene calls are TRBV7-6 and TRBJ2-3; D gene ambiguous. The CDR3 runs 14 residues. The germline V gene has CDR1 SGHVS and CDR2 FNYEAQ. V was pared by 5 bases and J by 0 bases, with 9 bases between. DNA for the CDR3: TGTGCCAGCAGCCGAATTGGTAGCACAGATACGCAGTATTTT. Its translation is CASSRIGSTDTQYF.

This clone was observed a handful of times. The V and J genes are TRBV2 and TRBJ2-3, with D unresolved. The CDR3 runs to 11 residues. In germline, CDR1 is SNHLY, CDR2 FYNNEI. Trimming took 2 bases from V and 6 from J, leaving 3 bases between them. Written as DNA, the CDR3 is TGTGCCAGCAGTGAACTGGATACGCAGTATTTT. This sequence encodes CASSELDTQYF.

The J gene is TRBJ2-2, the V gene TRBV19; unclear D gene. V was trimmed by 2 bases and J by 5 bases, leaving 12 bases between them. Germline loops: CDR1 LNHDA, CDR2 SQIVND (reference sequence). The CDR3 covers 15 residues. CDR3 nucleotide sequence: TGTGCCAGTAGTATATTGGGTGCCGGGACCGGGGAGCTGTTTTTT. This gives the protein CASSILGAGTGELFF.

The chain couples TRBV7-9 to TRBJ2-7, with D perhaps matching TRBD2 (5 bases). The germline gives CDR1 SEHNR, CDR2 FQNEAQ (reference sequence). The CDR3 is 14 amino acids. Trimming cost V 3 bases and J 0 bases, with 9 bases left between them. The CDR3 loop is CASSFSVSSYEQYF. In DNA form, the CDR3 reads TGTGCCAGCAGCTTTAGCGTAAGCTCCTACGAGCAGTACTTC. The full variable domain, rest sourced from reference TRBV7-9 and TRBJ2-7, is DTGVSQNPRHKITKRGQNVTFRCDPISEHNRLYWYRQTLGQGPEFLTYFQNEAQLEKSRLLSDRFSAERPKGSFSTLEIQRTEQGDSAMYLCASSFSVSSYEQYFGPGTRLTVT.

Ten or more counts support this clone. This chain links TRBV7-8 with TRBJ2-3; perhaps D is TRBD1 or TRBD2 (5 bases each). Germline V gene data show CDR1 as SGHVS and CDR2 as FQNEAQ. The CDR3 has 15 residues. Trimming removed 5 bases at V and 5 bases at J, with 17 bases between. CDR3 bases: TGTGCCAGCAGCGCACCGGGACCCCGCGAAGATACGCAGTATTTT. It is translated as CASSAPGPREDTQYF.

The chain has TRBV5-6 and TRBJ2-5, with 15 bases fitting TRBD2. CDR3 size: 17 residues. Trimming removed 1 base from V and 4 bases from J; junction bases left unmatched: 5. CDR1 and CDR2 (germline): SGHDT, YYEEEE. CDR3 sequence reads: CASSLWGTSGRRETQYF. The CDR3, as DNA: TGTGCCAGCAGCTTGTGGGGGACTAGCGGGAGGAGAGAGACCCAGTACTTC.

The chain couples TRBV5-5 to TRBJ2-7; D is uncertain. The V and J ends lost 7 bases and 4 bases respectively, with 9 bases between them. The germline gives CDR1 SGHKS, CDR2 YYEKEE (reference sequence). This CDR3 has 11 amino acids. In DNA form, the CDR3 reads TGTGCCAGCGGACGGGCGTACGAGCAGTACTTC. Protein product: CASGRAYEQYF.

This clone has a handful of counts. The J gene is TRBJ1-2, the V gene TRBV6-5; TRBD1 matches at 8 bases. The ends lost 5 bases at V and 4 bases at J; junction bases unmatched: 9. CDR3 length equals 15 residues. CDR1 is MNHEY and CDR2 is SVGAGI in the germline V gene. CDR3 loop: CASSTTGGNGYGYTF. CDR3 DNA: TGTGCCAGCAGTACAACAGGGGGAAATGGCTATGGCTACACCTTC.

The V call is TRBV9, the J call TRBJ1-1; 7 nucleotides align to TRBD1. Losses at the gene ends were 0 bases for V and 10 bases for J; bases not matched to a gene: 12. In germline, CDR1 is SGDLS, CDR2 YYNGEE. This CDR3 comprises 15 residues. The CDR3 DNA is TGTGCCAGCAGCGTAGTTCGCAGGGGGGAACTTCGAGCTTTCTTT. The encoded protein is CASSVVRRGELRAFF. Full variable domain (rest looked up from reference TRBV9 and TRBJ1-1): DSGVTQTPKHLITATGQRVTLRCSPRSGDLSVYWYQQSLDQGLQFLIQYYNGEERAKGNILERFSAQQFPDLHSELNLSSLELGDSALYFCASSVVRRGELRAFFGQGTRLTVV.

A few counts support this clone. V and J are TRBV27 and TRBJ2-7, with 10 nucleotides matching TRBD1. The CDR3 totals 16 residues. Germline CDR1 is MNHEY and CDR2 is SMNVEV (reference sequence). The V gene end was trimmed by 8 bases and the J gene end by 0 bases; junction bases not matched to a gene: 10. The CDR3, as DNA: TGTGCCAGCGGGGCGCCGGGACAGGGGCACTCCTACGAGCAGTACTTC. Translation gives CASGAPGQGHSYEQYF.

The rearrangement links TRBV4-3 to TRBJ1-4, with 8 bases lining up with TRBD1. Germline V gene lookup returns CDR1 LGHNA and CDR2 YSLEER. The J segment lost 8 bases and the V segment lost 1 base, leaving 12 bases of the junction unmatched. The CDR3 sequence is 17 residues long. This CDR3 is CASSQGRTGQGGEKLFF. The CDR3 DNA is TGCGCCAGCAGCCAAGGTCGGACAGGACAGGGTGGGGAAAAACTGTTTTTT.

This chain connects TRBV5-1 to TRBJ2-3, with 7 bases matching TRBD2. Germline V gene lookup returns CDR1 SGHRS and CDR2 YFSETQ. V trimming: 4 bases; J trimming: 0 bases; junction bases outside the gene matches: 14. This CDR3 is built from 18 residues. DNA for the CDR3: TGCGCCAGCAGCCTCCGGACCCGACTAGCCGCTAGCACAGATACGCAGTATTTT. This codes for CASSLRTRLAASTDTQYF.

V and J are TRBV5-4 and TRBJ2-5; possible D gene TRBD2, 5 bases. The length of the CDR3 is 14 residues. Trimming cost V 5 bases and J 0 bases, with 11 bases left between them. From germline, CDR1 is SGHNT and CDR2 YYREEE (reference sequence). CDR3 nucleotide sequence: TGTGCCAGCAGATCCCCGGGGAACCAAGAGACCCAGTACTTC. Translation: CASRSPGNQETQYF. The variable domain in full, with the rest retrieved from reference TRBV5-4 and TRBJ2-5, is ETGVTQSPTHLIKTRGQQVTLRCSSQSGHNTVSWYQQALGQGPQFIFQYYREEENGRGNFPPRFSGLQFPNYSSELNVNALELDDSALYLCASRSPGNQETQYFGPGTRLLVL.

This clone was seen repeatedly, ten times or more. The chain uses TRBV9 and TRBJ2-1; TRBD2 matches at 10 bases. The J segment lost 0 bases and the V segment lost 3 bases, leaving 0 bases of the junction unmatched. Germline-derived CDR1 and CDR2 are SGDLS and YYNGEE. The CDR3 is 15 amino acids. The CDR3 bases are TGTGCCAGCAGCGGGACTAGCGGCTCCTACAATGAGCAGTTCTTC. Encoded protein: CASSGTSGSYNEQFF.

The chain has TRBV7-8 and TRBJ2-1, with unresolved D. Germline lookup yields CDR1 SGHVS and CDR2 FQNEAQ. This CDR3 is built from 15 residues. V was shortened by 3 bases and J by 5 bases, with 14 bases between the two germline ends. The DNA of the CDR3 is TGTGCCAGCAGCTTTGACCCTAGGGTGAACAATGAGCAGTTCTTC. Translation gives CASSFDPRVNNEQFF.